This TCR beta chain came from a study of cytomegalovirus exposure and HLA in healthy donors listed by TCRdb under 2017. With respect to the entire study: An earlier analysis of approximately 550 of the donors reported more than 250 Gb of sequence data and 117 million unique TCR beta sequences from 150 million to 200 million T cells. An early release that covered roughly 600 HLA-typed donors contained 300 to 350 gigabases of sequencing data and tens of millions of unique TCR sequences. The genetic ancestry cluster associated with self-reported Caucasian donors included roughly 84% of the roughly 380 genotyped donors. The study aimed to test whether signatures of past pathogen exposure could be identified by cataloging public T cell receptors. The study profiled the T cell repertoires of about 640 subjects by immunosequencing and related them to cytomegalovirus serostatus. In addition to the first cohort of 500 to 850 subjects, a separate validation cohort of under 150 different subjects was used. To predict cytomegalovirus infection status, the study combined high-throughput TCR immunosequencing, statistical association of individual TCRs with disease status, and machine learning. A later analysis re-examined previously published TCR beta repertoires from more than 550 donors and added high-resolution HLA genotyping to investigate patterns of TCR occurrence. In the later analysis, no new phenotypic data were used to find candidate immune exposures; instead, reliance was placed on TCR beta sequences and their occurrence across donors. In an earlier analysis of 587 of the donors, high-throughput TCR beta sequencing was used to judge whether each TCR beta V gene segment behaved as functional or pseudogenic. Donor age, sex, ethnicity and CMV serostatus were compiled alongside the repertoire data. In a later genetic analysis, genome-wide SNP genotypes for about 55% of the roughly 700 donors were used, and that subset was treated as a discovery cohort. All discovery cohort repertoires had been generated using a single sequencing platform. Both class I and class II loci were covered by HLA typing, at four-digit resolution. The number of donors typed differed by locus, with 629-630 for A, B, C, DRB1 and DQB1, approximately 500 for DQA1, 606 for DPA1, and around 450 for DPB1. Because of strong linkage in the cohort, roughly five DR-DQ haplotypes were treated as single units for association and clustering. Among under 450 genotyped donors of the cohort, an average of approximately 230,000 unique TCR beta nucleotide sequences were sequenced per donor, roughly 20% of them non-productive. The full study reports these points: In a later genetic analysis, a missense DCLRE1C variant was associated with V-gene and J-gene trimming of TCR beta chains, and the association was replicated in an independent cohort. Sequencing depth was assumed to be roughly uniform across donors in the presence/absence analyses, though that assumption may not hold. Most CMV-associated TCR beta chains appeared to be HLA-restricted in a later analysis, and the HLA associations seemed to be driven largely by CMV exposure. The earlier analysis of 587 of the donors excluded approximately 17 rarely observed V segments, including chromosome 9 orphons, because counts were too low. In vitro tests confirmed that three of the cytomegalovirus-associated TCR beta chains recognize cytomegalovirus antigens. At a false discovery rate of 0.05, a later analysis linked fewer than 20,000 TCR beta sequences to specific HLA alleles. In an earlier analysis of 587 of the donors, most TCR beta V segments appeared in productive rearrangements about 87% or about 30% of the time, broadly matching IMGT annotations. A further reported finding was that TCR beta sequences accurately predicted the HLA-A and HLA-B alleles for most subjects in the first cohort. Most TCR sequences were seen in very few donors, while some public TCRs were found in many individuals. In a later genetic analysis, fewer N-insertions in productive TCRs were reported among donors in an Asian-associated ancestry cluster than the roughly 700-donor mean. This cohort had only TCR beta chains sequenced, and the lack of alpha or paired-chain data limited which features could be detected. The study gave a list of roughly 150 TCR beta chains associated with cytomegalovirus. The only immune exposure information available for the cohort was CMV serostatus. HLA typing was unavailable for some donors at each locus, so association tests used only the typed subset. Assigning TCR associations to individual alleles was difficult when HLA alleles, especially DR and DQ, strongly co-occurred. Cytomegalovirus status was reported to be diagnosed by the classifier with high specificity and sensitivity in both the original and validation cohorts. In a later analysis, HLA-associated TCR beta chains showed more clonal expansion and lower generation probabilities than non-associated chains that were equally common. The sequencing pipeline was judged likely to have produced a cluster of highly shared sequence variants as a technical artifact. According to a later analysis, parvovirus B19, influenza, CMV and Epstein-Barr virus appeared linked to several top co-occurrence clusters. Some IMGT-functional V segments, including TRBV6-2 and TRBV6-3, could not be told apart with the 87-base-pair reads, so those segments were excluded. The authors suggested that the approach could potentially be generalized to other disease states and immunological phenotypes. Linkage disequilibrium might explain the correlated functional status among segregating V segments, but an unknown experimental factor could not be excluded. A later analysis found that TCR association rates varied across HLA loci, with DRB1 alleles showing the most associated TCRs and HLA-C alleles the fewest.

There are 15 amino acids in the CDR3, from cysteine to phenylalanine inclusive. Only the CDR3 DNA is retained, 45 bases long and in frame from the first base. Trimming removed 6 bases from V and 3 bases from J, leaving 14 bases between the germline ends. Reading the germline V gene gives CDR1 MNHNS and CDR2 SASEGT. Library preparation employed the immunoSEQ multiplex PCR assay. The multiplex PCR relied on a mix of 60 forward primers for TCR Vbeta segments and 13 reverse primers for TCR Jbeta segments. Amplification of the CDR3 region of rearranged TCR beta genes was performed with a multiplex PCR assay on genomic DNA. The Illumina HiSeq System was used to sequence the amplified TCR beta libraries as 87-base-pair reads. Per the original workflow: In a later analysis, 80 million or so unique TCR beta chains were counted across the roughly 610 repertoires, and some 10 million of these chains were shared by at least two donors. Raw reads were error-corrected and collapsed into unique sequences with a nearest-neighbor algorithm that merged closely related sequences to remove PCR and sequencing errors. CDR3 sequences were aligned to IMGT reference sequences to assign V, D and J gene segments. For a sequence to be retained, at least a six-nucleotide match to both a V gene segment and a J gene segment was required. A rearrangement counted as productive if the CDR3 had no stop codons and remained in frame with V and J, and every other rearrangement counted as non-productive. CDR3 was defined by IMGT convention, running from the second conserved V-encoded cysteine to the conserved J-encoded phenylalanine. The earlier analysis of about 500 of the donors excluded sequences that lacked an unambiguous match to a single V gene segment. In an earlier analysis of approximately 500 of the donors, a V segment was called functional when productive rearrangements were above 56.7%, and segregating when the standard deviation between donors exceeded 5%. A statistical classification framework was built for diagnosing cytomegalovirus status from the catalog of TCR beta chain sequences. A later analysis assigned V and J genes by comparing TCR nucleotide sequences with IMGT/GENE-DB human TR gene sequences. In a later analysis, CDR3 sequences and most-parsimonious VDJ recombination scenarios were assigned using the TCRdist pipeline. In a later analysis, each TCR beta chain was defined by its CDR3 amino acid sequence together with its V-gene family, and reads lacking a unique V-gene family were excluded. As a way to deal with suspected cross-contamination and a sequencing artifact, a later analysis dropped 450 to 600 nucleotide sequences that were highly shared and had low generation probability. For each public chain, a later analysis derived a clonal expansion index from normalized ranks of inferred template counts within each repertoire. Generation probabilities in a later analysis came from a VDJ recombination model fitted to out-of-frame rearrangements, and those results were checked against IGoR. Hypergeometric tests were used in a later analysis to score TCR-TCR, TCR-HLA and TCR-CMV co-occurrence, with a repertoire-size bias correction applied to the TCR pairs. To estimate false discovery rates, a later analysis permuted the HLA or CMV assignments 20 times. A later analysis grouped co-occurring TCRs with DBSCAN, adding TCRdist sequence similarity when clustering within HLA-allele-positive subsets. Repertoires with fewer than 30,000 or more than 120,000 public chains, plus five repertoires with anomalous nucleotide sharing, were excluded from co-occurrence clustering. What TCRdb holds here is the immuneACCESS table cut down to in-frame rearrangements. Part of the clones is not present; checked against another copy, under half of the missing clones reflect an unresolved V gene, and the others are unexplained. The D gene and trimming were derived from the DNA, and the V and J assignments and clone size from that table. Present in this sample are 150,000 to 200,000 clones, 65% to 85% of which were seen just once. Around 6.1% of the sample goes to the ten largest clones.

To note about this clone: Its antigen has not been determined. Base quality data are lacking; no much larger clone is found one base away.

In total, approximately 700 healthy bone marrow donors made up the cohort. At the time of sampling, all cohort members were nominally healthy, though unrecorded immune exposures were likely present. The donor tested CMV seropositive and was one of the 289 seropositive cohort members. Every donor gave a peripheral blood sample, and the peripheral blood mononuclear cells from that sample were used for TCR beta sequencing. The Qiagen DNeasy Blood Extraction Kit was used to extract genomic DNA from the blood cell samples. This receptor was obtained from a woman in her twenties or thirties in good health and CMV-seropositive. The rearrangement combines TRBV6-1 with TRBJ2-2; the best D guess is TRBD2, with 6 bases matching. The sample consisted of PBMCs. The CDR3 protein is CASRRGTGYTGELFF. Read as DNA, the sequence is TGTGCCAGCAGGCGAGGGACTGGGTACACCGGGGAGCTGTTTTTT.